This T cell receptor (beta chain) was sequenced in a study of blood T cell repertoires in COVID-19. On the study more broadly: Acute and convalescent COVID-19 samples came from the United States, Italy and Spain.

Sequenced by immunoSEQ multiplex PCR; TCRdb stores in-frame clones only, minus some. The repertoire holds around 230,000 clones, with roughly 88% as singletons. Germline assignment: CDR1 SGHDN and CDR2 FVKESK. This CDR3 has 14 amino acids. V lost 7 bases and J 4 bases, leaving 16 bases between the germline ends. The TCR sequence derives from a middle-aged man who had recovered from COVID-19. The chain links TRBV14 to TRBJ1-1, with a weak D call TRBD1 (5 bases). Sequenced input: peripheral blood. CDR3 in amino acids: CASNPGGDSTEAFF. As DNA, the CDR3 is TGTGCCAGCAACCCGGGGGGGGATAGCACTGAAGCTTTCTTT.